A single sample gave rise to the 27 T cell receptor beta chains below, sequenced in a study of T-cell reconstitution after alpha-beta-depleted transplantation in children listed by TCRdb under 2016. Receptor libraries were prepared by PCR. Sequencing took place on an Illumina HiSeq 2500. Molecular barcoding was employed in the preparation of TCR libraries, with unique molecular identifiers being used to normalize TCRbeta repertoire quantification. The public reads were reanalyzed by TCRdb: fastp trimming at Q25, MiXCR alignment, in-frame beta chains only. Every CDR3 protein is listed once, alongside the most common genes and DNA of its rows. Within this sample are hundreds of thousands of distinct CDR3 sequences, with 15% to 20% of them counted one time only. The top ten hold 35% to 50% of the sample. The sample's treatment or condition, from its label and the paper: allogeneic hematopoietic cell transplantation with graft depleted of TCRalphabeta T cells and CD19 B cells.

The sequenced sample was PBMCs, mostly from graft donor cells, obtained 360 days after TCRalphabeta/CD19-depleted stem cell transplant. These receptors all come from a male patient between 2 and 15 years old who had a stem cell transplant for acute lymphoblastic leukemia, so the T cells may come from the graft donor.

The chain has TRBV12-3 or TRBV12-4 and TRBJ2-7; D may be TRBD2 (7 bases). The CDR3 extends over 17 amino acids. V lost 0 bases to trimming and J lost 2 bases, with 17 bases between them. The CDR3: CASSLAARGGAPYEQYF. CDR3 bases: TGTGCCAGCAGTTTAGCGGCTAGGGGGGGTGCCCCCTACGAGCAGTACTTC.

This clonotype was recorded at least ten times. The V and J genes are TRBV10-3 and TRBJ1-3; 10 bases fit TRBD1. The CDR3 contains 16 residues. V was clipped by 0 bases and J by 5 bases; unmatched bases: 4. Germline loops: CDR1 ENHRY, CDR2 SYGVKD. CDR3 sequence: CAISESTGGSRNTIYF. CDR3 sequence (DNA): TGTGCCATCAGTGAGTCGACAGGGGGCTCGAGAAACACCATATATTTT.

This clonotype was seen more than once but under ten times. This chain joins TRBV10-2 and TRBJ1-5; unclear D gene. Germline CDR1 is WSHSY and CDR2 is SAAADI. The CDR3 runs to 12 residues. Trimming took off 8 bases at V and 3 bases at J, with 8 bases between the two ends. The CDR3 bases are TGCGCCAGCGCGGTCCTCAATCAGCCCCAGCATTTT. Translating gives CASAVLNQPQHF.

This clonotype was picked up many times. The CDR3: CASSLGLAGPSSYNEQFF. The CDR3 DNA is TGTGCCAGCAGCTTAGGACTAGCGGGACCGAGCTCCTACAATGAGCAGTTCTTC. The V gene is TRBV7-8, the J gene TRBJ2-1, with 11 bases aligning to TRBD2. The ends lost 1 base at V and 0 bases at J; junction bases unmatched: 5. This CDR3 is built from 18 residues. From germline, CDR1 is SGHVS and CDR2 FQNEAQ.

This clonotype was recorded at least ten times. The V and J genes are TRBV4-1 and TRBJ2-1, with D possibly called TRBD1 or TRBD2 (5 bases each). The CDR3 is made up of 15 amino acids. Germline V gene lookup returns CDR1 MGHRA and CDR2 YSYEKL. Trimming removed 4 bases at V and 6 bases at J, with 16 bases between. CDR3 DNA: TGCGCCAGCAGCCCGGGACCGGGAAACAGCAATGAGCAGTTCTTC. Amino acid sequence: CASSPGPGNSNEQFF.

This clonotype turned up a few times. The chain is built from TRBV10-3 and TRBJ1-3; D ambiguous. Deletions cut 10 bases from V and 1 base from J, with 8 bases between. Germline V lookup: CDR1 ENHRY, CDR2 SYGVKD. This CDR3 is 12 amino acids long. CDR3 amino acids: CASGPSGNTIYF. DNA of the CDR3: TGTGCCAGCGGGCCTTCTGGAAACACCATATATTTT.

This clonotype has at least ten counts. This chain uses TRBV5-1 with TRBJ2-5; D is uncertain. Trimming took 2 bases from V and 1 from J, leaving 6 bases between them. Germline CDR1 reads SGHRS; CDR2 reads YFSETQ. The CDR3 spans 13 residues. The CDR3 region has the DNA TGCGCCAGCAGCTTAGACCTCCAAGAGACCCAGTACTTC. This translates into CASSLDLQETQYF.

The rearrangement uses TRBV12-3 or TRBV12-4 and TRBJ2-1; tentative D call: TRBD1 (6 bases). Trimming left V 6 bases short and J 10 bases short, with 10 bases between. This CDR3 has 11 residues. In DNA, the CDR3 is TGTGCCAGCAGGCTAGGACAGGAGCAGTTCTTC. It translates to CASRLGQEQFF.

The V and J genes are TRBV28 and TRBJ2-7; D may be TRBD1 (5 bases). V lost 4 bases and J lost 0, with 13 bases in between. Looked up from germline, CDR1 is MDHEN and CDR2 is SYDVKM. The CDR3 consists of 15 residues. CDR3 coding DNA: TGTGCCAGCAGTTCGACAGTCCCCCGCTCCTACGAGCAGTACTTC. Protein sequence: CASSSTVPRSYEQYF.

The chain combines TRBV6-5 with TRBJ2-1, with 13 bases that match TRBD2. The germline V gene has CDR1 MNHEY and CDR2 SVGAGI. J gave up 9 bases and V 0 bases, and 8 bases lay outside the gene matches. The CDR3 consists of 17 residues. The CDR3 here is CASSYSDGLAGVGEQFF. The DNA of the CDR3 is TGTGCCAGCAGTTACTCGGACGGACTAGCGGGAGTTGGTGAGCAGTTCTTC.

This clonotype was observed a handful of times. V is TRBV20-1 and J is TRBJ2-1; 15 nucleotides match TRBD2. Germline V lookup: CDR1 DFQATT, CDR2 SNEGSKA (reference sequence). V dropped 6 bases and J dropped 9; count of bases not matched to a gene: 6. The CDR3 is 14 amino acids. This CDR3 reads CSAHGLAGGVEQFF. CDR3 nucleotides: TGCAGTGCCCATGGACTAGCGGGAGGGGTTGAGCAGTTCTTC.

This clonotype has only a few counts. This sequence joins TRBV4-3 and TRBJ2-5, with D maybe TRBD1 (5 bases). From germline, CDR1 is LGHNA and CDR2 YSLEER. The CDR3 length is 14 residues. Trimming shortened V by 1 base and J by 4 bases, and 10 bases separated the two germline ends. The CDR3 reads CASSQGGRVETQYF. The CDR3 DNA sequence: TGCGCCAGCAGCCAAGGCGGCAGGGTAGAGACCCAGTACTTC.

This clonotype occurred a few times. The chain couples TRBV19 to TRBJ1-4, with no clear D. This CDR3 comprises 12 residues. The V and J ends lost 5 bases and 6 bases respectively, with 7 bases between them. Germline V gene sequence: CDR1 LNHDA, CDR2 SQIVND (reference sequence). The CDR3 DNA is TGTGCCAGTAGTTACAGCGATGAAAAACTGTTTTTT. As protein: CASSYSDEKLFF.

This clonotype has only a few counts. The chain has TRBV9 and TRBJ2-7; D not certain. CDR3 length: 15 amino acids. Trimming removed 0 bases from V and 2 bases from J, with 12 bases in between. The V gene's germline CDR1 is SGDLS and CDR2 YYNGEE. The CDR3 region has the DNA TGTGCCAGCAGCGTAGAACCGGGCGTTGCCTACGAGCAGTACTTC. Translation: CASSVEPGVAYEQYF. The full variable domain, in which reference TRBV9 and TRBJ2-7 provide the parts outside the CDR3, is DSGVTQTPKHLITATGQRVTLRCSPRSGDLSVYWYQQSLDQGLQFLIQYYNGEERAKGNILERFSAQQFPDLHSELNLSSLELGDSALYFCASSVEPGVAYEQYFGPGTRLTVT.

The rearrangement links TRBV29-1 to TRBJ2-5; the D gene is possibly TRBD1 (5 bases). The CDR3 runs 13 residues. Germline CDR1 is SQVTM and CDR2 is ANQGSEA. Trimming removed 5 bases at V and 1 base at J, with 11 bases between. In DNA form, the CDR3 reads TGCAGCGTTCCGCAGGGAAGCCAAGAGACCCAGTACTTC. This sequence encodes CSVPQGSQETQYF.

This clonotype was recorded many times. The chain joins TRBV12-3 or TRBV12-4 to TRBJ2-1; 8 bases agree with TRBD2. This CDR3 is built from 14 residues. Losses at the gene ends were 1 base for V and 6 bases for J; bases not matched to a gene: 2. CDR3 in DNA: TGTGCCAGCAGTTTAGTTGGGACTAGCAATGAGCAGTTCTTC. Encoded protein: CASSLVGTSNEQFF.

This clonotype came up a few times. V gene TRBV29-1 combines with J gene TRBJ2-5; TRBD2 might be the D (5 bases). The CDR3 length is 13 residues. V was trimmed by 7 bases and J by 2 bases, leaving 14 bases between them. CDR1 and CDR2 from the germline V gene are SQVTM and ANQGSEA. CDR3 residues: CSARGLPQETQYF. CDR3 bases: TGCAGCGCCCGCGGGCTTCCTCAAGAGACCCAGTACTTC.

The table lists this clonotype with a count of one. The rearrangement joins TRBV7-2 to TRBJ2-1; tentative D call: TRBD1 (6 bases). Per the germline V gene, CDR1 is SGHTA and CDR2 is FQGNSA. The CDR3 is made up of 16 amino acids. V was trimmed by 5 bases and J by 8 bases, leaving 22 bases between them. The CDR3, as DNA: TGTGCCAGCAGCCGTACACACAGGGATGGTCGTGATGAGCAGTTCTTC. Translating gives CASSRTHRDGRDEQFF.

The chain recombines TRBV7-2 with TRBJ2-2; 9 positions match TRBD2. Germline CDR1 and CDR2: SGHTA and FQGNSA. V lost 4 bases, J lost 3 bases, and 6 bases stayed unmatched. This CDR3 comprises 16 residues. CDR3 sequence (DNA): TGTGCCAGCAGCTCCATAGCGGGAGCGTACACCGGGGAGCTGTTTTTT. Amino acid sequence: CASSSIAGAYTGELFF.

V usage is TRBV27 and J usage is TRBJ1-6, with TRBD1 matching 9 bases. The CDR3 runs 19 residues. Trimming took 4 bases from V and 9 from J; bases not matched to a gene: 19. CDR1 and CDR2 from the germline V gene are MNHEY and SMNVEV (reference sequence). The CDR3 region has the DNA TGTGCCAGCAGTTACGTCCCTCACTCTTCTGGACAGGGGAGTTCACCCCTCCACTTT. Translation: CASSYVPHSSGQGSSPLHF.

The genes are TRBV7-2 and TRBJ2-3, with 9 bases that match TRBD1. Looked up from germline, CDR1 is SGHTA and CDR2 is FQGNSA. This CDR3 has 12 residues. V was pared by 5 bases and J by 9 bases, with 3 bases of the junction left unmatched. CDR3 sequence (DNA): TGTGCCAGCAGCCCGACAGGGGGGACGCAGTATTTT. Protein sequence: CASSPTGGTQYF.

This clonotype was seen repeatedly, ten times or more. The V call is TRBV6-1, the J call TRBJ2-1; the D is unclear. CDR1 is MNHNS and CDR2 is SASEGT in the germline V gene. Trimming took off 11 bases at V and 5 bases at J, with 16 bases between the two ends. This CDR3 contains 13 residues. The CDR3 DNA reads TGTGCCGGATACTGGACCGAAAACAATGAGCAGTTCTTC. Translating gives CAGYWTENNEQFF.

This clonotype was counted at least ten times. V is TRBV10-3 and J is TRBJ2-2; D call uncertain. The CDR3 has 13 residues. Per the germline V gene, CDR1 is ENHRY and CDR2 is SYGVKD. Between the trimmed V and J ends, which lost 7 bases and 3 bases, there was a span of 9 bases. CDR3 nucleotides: TGTGCCATCACCGTCTCGGACACCGGGGAGCTGTTTTTT. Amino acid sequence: CAITVSDTGELFF.

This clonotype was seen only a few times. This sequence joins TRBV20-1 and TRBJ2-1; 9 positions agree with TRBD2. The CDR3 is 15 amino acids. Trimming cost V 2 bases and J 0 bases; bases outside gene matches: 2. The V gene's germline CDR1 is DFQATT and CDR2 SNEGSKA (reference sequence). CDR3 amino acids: CSARRLADSYNEQFF. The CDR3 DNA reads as TGCAGTGCTAGAAGACTAGCGGACTCCTACAATGAGCAGTTCTTC.

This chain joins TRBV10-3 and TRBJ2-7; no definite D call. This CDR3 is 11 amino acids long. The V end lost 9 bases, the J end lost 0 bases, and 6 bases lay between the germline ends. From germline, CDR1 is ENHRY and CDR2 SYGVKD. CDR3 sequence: CAIGGSYEQYF. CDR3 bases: TGTGCCATAGGTGGCTCCTACGAGCAGTACTTC.

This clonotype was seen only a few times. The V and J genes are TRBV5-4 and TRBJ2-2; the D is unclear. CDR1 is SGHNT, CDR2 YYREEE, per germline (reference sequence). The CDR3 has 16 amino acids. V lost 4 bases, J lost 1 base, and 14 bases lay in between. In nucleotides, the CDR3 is TGTGCCAGCAGCCCTAGATCTAGTAAGAACACCGGGGAGCTGTTTTTT. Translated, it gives CASSPRSSKNTGELFF.

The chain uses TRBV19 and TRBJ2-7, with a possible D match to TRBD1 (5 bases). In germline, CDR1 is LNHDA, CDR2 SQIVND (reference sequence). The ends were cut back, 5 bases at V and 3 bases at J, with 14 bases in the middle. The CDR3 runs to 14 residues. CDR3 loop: CASSPTVHLYEQYF. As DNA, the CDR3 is TGTGCCAGTAGTCCGACAGTGCACCTCTACGAGCAGTACTTC.